The text below deals with one T cell receptor (beta chain). At one end, the junction sequence differs from germline, possibly due to a read error. This record belongs to a study of T cells in Graves' hyperthyroidism and ophthalmopathy. What was amplified from RNA transcripts were TCR beta CDR3 regions. During a first-round RT-PCR of the TCR CDR3, the HTBI primer set was used. TCRdb used MiXCR to reprocess the multiplex PCR reads, holding one entry per CDR3 protein. This sample yields a few hundred thousand distinct CDR3 sequences, of which about 43% are seen a single time; about 7.8% belongs to the top ten. Graves' hyperthyroidism was deemed stable absent ophthalmopathy progression within 18 months. Diagnosis of hyperthyroidism was new in patients aged 18 to 65, and its duration was under 2 months. This CDR3 comprises 15 residues. Germline V gene sequence: CDR1 SGHTA, CDR2 FQGNSA.

The sample taken for sequencing was peripheral blood or thyroid tissue (not recorded which). This TCR was recovered from a woman aged 18-35 years with Graves' hyperthyroidism. The chain couples TRBV7-2 to TRBJ1-4; a possible D gene is TRBD1 (6 bases). The DNA of the CDR3 is TGTGCCAACAGCTTGGCCGGGGGCTTTGACGAAAAACTGTTTTTT. Residues: CANSLAGGFDEKLFF.